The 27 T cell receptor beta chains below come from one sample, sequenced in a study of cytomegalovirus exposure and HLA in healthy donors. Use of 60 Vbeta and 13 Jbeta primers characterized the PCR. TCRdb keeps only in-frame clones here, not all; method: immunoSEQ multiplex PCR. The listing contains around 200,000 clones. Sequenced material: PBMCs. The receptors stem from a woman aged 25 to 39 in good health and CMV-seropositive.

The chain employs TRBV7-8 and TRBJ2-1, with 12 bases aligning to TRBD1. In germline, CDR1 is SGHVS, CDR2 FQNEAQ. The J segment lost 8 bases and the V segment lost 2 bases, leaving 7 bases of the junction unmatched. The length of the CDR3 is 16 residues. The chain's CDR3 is CASSLRGDRGPDEQFF. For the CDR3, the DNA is TGTGCCAGCAGCTTACGCGGGGACAGGGGGCCGGATGAGCAGTTCTTC.

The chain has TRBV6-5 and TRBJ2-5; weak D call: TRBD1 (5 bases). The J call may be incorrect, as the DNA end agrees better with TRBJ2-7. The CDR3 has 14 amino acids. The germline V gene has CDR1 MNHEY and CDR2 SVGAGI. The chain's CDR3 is CASSPQVGVYEQYF. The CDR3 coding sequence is TGTGCCAGCAGTCCACAGGTAGGGGTCTACGAGCAGTACTTC.

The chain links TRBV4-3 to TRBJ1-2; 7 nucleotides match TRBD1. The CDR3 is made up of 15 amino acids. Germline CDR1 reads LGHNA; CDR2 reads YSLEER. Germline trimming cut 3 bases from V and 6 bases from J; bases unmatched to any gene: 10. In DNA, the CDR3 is TGCGCCAGCAGCCAGGCCCGGACAGGCGTAGATGGCTACACCTTC. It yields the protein CASSQARTGVDGYTF.

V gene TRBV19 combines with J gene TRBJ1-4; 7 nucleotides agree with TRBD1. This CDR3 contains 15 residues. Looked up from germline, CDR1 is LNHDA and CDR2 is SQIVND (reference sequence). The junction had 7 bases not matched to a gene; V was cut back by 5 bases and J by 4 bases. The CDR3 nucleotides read TGTGCCAGTAGTGTCCAGGGGGGCTTTAATGAAAAACTGTTTTTT. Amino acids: CASSVQGGFNEKLFF.

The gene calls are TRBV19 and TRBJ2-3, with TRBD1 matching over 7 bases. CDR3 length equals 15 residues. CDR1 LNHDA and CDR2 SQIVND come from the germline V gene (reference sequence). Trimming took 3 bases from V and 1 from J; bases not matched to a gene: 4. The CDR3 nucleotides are TGTGCCAGTAGTATTCCCGGACAGGGCACAGATACGCAGTATTTT. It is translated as CASSIPGQGTDTQYF. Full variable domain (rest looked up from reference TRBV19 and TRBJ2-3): DGGITQSPKYLFRKEGQNVTLSCEQNLNHDAMYWYRQDPGQGLRLIYYSQIVNDFQKGDIAEGYSVSREKKESFPLTVTSAQKNPTAFYLCASSIPGQGTDTQYFGPGTRLTVL.

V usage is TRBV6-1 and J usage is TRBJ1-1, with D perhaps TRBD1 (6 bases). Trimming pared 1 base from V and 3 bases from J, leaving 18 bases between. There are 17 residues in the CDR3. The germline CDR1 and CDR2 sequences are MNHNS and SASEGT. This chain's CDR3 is CASSEGVGGKGHTEAFF. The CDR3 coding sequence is TGTGCCAGCAGTGAAGGGGTAGGGGGAAAGGGGCACACTGAAGCTTTCTTT.

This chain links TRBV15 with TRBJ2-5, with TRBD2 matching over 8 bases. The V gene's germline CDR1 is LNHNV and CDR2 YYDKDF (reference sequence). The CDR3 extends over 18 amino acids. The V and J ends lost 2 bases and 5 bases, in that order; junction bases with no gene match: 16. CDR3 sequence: CATSRLALGSGRGETQYF. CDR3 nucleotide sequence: TGTGCCACCAGCAGACTCGCCCTCGGGAGCGGGAGAGGTGAGACCCAGTACTTC.

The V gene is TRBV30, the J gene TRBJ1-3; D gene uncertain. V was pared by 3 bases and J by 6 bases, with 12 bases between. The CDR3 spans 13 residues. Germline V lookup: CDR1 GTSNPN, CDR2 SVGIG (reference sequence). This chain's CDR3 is CAWREEGLNTIYF. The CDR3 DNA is TGTGCCTGGAGGGAGGAGGGATTAAACACCATATATTTT.

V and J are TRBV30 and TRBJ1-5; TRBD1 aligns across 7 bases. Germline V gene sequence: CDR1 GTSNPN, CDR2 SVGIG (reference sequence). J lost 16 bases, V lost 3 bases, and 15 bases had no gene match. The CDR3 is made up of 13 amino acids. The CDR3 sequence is CAWSPVLQGQLHF. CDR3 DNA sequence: TGTGCCTGGAGCCCTGTCCTACAGGGGCAATTACATTTT.

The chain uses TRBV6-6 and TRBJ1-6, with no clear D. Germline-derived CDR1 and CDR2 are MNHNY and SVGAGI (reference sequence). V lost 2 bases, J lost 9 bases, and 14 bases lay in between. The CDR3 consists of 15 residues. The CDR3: CASSYVSGEGSPLHF. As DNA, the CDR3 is TGTGCCAGCAGTTACGTCTCCGGGGAGGGTTCACCCCTCCACTTT.

The CDR3 region is CASSQDPGQGRGNTEAFF. CDR3 in DNA: TGCGCCAGCAGCCAAGATCCGGGACAGGGGAGGGGGAACACTGAAGCTTTCTTT. J is TRBJ1-1 and V is TRBV4-1; 10 nucleotides match TRBD1. Germline-derived CDR1 and CDR2 are MGHRA and YSYEKL. The V segment lost 0 bases and the J segment 1 base; nucleotides outside the gene matches: 8. The CDR3 runs to 18 residues.

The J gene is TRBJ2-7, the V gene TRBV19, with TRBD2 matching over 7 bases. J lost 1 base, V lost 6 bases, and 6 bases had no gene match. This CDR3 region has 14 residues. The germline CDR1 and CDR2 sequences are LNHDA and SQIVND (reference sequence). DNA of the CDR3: TGTGCCAGTAGAAGCCAGCGGGATTCCTACGAGCAGTACTTC. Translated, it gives CASRSQRDSYEQYF.

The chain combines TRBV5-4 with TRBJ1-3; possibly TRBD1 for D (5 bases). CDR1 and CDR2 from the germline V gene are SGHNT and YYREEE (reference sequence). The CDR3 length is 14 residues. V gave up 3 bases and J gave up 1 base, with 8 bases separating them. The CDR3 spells CASSSQVSGNTIYF. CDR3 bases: TGTGCCAGCAGCTCACAGGTTTCTGGAAACACCATATATTTT.

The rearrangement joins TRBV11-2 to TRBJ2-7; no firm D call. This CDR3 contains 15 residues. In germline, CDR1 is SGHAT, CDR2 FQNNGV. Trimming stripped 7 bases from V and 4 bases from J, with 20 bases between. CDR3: CASTPSRGSEYEQYF. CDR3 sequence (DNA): TGTGCCAGCACTCCAAGTAGAGGATCAGAATACGAGCAGTACTTC.

The CDR3: CASSSSTGGYQPQHF. The DNA for the CDR3 is TGTGCCAGTAGTTCCTCGACGGGTGGGTACCAGCCCCAGCATTTT. This chain uses TRBV19 with TRBJ1-5; D gene ambiguous. CDR3 length: 15 amino acids. Deletions cut 5 bases from V and 7 bases from J, with 18 bases between. Per germline, CDR1 LNHDA and CDR2 SQIVND (reference sequence).

The chain's CDR3 is CASRTTDLTYEQYF. The DNA of the CDR3 is TGTGCCAGCAGGACAACTGACCTGACCTACGAGCAGTACTTC. The chain carries TRBV6-5 and TRBJ2-7; D call uncertain. Germline loops: CDR1 MNHEY, CDR2 SVGAGI. Between the trimmed V and J ends, which lost 6 bases and 2 bases, there was a span of 14 bases. The CDR3 is 14 residues long.

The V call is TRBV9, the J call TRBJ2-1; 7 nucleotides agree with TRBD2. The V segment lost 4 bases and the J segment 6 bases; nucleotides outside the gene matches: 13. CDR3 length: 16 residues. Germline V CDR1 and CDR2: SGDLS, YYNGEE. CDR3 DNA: TGTGCCAGCAGCTTCAACGCAGGCGGGAGACCCAATGAGCAGTTCTTC. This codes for CASSFNAGGRPNEQFF.

The CDR3 region has the DNA TGTGCCAGCAGCGGGACACCGAACACTGAAGCTTTCTTT. Its translation is CASSGTPNTEAFF. The rearrangement links TRBV25-1 to TRBJ1-1; D perhaps matches TRBD1 (6 bases). Germline values: CDR1 MGHDK, CDR2 SYGVNS. This CDR3 is 13 amino acids long. V lost 6 bases, J lost 1 base, and 9 bases lay in between.

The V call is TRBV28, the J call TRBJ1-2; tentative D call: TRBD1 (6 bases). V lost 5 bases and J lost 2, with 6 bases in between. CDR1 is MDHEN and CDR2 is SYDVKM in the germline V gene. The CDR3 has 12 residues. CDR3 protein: CASSDRNYGYTF. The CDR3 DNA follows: TGTGCCAGCAGTGACAGGAACTATGGCTACACCTTC.

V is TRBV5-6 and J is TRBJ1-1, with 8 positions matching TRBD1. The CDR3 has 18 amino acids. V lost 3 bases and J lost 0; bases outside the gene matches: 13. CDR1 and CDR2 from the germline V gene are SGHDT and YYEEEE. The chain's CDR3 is CASSSSGGPRFMNTEAFF. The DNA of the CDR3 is TGTGCCAGCAGCTCCTCAGGGGGCCCCCGGTTCATGAACACTGAAGCTTTCTTT.

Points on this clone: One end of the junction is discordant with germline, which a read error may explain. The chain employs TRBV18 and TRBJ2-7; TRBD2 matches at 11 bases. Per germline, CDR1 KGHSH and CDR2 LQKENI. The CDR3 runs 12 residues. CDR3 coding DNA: TGTGCCAGCTCCTCACTAGCGGGAGACCCCTTCTTC. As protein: CASSSLAGDPFF.

The CDR3 here is CASSQLSGTAFYNEQFF. The CDR3 bases are TGTGCCAGCAGCCAATTAAGTGGGACAGCCTTCTACAATGAGCAGTTCTTC. The chain carries TRBV14 and TRBJ2-1, with TRBD1 identical over 7 bases. The germline V gene has CDR1 SGHDN and CDR2 FVKESK. The CDR3 totals 17 residues. The J segment lost 3 bases and the V segment lost 2 bases, leaving 10 bases of the junction unmatched.

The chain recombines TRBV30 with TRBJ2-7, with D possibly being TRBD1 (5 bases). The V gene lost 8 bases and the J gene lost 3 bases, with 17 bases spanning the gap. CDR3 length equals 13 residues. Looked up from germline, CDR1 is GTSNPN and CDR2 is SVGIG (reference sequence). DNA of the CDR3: TGTGCCGGAAGACCAGGGATTAGCTACGAGCAGTACTTC. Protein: CAGRPGISYEQYF.

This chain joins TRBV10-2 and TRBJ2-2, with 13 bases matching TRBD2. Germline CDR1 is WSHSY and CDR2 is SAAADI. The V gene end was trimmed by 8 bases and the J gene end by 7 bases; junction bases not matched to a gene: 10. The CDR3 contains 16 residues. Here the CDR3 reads CASSPLAGGLSGELFF. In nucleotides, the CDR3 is TGCGCCAGCTCACCACTAGCGGGGGGGCTCAGCGGGGAGCTGTTTTTT.

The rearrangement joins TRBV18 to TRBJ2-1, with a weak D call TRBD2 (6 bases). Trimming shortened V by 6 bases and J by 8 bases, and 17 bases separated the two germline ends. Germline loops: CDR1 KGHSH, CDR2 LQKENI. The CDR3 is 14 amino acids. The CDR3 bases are TGTGCCAGCTCTCCTAGCGTTTCTGGACATGAGCAGTTCTTC. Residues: CASSPSVSGHEQFF.

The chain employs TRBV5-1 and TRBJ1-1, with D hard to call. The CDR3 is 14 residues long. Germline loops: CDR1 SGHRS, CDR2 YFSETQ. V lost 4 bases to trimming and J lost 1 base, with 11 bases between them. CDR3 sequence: CASSLTASNTEAFF. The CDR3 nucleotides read TGCGCCAGCAGCCTCACAGCCTCGAACACTGAAGCTTTCTTT.

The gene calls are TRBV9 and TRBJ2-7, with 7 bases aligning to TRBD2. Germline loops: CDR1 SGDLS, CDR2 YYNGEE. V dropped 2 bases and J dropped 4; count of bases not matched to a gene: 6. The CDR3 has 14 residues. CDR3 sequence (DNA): TGTGCCAGCAGCGTTGGCGGGGGACGGTACGAGCAGTACTTC. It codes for CASSVGGGRYEQYF.